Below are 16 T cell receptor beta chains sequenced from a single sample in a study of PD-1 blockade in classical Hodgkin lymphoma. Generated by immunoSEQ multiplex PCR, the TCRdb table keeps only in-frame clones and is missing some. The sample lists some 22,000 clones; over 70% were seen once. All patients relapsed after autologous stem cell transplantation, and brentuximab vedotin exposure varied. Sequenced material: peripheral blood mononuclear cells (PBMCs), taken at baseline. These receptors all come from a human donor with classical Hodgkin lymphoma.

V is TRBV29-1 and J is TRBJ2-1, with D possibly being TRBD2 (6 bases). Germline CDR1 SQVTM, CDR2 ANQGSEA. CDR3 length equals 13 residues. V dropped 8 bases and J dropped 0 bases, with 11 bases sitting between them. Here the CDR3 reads CSSRDFSYNEQFF. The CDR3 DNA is TGCAGCAGCCGGGACTTCTCCTACAATGAGCAGTTCTTC.

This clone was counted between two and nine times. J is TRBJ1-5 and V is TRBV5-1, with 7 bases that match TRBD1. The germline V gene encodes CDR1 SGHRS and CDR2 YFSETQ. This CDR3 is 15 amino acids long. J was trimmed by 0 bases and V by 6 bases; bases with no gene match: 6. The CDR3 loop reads CASNPTGDSNQPQHF. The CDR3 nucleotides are TGCGCCAGCAACCCTACAGGGGATAGCAATCAGCCCCAGCATTTT.

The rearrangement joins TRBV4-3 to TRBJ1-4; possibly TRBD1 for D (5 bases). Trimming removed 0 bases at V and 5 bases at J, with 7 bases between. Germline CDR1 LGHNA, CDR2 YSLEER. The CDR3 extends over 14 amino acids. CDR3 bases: TGCGCCAGCAGCCAAGATCCAGGGAATGAAAAACTGTTTTTT. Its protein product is CASSQDPGNEKLFF.

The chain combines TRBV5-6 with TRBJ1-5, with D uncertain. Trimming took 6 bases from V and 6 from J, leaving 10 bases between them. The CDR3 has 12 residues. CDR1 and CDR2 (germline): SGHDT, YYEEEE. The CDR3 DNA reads TGTGCCAGCACCTTCGGCGGTCAGCCCCAGCATTTT. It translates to CASTFGGQPQHF.

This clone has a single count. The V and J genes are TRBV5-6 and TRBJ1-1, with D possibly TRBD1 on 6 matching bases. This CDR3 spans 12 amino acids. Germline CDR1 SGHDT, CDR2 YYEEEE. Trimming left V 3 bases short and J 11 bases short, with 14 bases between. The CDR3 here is CASSWGEGDAFF. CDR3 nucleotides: TGTGCCAGCAGCTGGGGGGAGGGGGACGCTTTCTTT.

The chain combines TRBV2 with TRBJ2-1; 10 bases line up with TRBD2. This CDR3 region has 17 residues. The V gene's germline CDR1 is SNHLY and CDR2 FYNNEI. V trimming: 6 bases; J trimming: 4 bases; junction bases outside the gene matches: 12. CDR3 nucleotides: TGTGCCAGCAGCCCCCTAGCGGGGGCCCACTTATACAATGAGCAGTTCTTC. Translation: CASSPLAGAHLYNEQFF.

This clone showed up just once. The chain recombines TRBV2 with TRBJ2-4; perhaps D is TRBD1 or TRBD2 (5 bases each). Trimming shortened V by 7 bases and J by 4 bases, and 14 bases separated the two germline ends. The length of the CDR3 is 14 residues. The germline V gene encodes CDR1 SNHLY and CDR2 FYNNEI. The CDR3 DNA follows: TGTGCCAGCAATCTCCGGGACGGAAAAAACATTCAGTACTTC. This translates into CASNLRDGKNIQYF.

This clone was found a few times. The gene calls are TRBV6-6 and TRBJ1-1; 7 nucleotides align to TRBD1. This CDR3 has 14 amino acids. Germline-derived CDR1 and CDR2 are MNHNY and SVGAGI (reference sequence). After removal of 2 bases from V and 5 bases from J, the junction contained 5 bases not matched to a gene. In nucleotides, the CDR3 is TGTGCCAGCAGTTACAACAGGGGAGGTACTGAAGCTTTCTTT. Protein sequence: CASSYNRGGTEAFF.

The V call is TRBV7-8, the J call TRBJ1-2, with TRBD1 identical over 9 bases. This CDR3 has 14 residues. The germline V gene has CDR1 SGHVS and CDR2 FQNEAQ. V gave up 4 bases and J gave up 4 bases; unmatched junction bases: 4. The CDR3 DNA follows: TGTGCCAGCAGCTCACTGGGACAGGGCTATGGCTACACCTTC. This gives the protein CASSSLGQGYGYTF.

CDR3: CASSEQEFNGYTF. The CDR3 nucleotides are TGTGCCAGCAGTGAGCAAGAATTCAATGGCTACACCTTC. The chain joins TRBV2 to TRBJ1-2, with D uncertain. The CDR3 runs to 13 residues. V was cut by 3 bases and J by 6 bases, with 11 bases left in between. Germline CDR1 is SNHLY and CDR2 is FYNNEI.

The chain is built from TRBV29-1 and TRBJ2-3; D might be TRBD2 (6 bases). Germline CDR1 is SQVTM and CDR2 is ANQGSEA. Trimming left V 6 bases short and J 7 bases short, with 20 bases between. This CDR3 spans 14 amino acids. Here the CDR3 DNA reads TGCAGCGTGGAAATACCGACGGCGGGGAATACGCAGTATTTT. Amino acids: CSVEIPTAGNTQYF.

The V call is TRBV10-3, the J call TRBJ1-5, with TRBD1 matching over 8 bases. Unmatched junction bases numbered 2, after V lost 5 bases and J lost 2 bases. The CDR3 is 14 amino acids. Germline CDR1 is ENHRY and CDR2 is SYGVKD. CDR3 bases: TGTGCCATCAGTACGGACAGGGGCAATCAGCCCCAGCATTTT. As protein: CAISTDRGNQPQHF.

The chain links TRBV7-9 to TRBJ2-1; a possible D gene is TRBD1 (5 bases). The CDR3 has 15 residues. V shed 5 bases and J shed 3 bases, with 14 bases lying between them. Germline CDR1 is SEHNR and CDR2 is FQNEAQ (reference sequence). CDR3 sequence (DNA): TGTGCCAGCAGCCCATTAATAGGGGACTACAATGAGCAGTTCTTC. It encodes CASSPLIGDYNEQFF.

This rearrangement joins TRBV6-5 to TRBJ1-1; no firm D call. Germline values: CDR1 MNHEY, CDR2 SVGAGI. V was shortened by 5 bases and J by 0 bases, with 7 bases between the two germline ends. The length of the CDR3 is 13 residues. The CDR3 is CASSPNMNTEAFF. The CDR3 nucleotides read TGTGCCAGCAGTCCCAATATGAACACTGAAGCTTTCTTT.

CDR3 protein: CASSYGPGNQPQHF. In DNA, the CDR3 is TGTGCCAGCAGTTATGGTCCAGGCAATCAGCCCCAGCATTTT. V and J are TRBV6-6 and TRBJ1-5, with unresolved D. Germline V gene sequence: CDR1 MNHNY, CDR2 SVGAGI (reference sequence). Trimming shortened V by 3 bases and J by 2 bases, and 8 bases separated the two germline ends. This CDR3 comprises 14 residues.

The CDR3 is CASSREATPTGELFF. Here the CDR3 DNA reads TGTGCCAGCTCCCGCGAAGCGACACCCACCGGGGAGCTGTTTTTT. The chain links TRBV18 to TRBJ2-2; no definite D call. The V gene lost 6 bases and the J gene lost 4 bases, with 15 bases spanning the gap. From germline, CDR1 is KGHSH and CDR2 LQKENI. The CDR3 loop spans 15 amino acids.